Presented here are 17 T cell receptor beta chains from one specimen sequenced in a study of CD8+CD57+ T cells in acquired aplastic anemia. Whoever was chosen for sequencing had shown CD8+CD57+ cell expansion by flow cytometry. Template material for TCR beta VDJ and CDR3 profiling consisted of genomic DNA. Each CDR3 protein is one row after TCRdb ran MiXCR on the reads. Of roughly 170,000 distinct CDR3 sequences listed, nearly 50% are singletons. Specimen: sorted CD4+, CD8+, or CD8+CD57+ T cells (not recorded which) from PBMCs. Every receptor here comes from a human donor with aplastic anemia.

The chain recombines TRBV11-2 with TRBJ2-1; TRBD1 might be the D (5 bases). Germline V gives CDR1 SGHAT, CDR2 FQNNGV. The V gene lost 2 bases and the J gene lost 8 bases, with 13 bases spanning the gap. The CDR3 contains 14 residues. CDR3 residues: CASSLIGQGDEQFF. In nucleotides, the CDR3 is TGTGCCAGCAGCTTAATAGGACAAGGGGATGAGCAGTTCTTC.

CDR3 nucleotide sequence: TGTGCCATCAGTGACAGGGGTGACAATCAGCCCCAGCATTTT. Its protein product is CAISDRGDNQPQHF. The genes are TRBV10-3 and TRBJ1-5, with D tentatively TRBD1 (6 bases). The CDR3 runs to 14 residues. The ends were cut back, 3 bases at V and 3 bases at J, with 9 bases in the middle. The V gene's germline CDR1 is ENHRY and CDR2 SYGVKD.

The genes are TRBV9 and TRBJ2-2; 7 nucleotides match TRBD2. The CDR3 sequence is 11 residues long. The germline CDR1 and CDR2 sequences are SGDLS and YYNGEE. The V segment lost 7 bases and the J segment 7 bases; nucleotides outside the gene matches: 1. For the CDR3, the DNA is TGTGCCAGCGGGAGGGACGGGGAGCTGTTTTTT. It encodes CASGRDGELFF. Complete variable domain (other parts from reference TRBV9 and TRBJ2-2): DSGVTQTPKHLITATGQRVTLRCSPRSGDLSVYWYQQSLDQGLQFLIQYYNGEERAKGNILERFSAQQFPDLHSELNLSSLELGDSALYFCASGRDGELFFGEGSRLTVL.

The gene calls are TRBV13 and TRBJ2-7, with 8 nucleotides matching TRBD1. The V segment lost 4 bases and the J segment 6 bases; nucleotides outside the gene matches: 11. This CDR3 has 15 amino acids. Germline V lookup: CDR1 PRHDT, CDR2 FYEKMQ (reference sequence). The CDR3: CASSWTGKFSLEQYF. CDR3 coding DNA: TGTGCCAGCAGCTGGACAGGGAAATTCTCCCTCGAGCAGTACTTC.

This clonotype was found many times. The CDR3 DNA reads as TGCAGTGCTAGTGATAGGCGGGTGAACAATGAGCAGTTCTTC. It encodes CSASDRRVNNEQFF. The chain has TRBV20-1 and TRBJ2-1; D possibly corresponds to TRBD2 (5 bases). Trimming cost V 3 bases and J 5 bases, with 14 bases left between them. The CDR3 loop spans 14 amino acids. CDR1 and CDR2 from the germline V gene are DFQATT and SNEGSKA (reference sequence).

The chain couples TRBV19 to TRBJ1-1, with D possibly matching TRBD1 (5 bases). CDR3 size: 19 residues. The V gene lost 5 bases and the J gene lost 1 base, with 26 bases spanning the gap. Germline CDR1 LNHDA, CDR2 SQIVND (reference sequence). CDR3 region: CASSPGVVMAGQPNTEAFF. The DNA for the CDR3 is TGTGCCAGTAGTCCTGGTGTTGTTATGGCAGGGCAGCCGAACACTGAAGCTTTCTTT. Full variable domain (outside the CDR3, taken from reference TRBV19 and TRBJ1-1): DGGITQSPKYLFRKEGQNVTLSCEQNLNHDAMYWYRQDPGQGLRLIYYSQIVNDFQKGDIAEGYSVSREKKESFPLTVTSAQKNPTAFYLCASSPGVVMAGQPNTEAFFGQGTRLTVV.

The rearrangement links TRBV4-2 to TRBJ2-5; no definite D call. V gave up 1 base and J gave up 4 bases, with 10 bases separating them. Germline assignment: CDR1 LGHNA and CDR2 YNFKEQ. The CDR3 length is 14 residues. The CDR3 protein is CASSQGIVGETQYF. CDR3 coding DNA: TGTGCCAGCAGCCAAGGGATAGTCGGAGAGACCCAGTACTTC.

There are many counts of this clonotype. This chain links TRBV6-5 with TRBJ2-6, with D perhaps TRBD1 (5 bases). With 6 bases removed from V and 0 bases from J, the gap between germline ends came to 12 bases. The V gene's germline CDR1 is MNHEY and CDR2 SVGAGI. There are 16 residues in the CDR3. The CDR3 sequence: CASRGAASSGANVLTF. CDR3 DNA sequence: TGTGCCAGCAGAGGGGCGGCTAGCTCTGGGGCCAACGTCCTGACTTTC.

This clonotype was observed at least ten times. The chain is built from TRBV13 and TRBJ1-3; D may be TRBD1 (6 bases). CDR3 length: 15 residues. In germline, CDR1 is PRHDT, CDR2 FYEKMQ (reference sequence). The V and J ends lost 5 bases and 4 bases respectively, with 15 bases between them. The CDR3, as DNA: TGTGCCAGCAGCGACCGGGGGGGCTCGGGAAACACCATATATTTT. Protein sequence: CASSDRGGSGNTIYF.

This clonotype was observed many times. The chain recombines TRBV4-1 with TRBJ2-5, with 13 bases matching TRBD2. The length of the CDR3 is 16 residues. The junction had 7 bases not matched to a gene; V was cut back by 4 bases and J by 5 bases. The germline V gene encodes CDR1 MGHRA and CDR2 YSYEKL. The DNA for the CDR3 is TGCGCCAGCAGCCGAGGACTAGCGGGGGTTATGGAGACCCAGTACTTC. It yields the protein CASSRGLAGVMETQYF.

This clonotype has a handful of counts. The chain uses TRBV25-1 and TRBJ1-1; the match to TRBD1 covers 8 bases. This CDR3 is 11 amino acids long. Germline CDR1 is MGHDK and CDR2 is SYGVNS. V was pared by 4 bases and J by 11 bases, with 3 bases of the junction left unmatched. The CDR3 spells CASSAGGRAFF. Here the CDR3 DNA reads TGTGCCAGCAGTGCAGGGGGCCGCGCTTTCTTT. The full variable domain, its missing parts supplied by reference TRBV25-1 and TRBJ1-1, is EADIYQTPRYLVIGTGKKITLECSQTMGHDKMYWYQQDPGMELHLIHYSYGVNSTEKGDLSSESTVSRIRTEHFPLTLESARPSHTSQYLCASSAGGRAFFGQGTRLTVV.

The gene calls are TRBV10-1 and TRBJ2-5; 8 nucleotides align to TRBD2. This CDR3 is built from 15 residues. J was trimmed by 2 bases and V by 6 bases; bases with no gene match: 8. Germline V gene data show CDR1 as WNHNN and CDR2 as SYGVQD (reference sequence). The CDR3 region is CASSGLRGGQETQYF. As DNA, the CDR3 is TGCGCCAGCAGCGGCCTTCGGGGGGGTCAAGAGACCCAGTACTTC.

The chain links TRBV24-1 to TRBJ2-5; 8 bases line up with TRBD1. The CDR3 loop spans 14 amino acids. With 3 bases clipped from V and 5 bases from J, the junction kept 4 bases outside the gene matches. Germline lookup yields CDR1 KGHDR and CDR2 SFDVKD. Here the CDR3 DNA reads TGTGCCACCAGTGATCAGGGGGCTGGGGAGACCCAGTACTTC. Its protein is CATSDQGAGETQYF.

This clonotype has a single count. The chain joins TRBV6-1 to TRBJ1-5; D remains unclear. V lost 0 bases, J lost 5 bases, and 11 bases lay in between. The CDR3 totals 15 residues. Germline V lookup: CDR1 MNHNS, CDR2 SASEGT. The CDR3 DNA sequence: TGTGCCAGCAGTGAAGCGCGCAGGAAAGATCAGCCCCAGCATTTT. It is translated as CASSEARRKDQPQHF.

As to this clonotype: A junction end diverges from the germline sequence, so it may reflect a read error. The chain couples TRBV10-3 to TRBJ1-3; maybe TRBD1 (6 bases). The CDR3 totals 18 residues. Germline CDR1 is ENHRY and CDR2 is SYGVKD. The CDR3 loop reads CAIGELGGRGSTGNTIYF. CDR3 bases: TGTGCCATCGGTGAGCTGGGGGGCAGGGGCTCAACTGGAAACACCATATATTTT.

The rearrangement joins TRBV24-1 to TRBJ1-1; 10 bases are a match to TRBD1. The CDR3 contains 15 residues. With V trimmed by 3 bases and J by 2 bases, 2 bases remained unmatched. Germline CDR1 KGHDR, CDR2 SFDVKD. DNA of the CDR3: TGTGCCACCAGTGATCGGACAGGGGGAAACACTGAAGCTTTCTTT. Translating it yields CATSDRTGGNTEAFF.

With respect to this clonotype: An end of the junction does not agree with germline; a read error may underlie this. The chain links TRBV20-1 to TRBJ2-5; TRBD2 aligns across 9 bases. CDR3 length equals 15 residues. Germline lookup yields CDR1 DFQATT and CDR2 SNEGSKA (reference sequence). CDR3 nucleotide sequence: TGCAGTGCCAGAGGCCATAGCGGGAGTTCAGAGACCCAGTACTTC. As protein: CSARGHSGSSETQYF.